The 13 T cell receptor beta chains in this list originate from one sample, sequenced in a study of metastatic and nonmetastatic thyroid tumors. TCRdb reanalyzed the PCR reads via MiXCR. The sample lists tens of thousands of clones, more than 25% seen once, with 11% in the top ten. Treatment of any kind had been given to no patient before thyroid surgery. Sample: blood. These receptors were collected from a male donor with papillary thyroid cancer or a benign thyroid nodule (not recorded which). Some clones in this sample may be carry-over from other donors' samples.

This clone was counted only a few times. The V gene is TRBV11-2, the J gene TRBJ2-3; D remains unclear. With 3 bases removed from V and 0 bases from J, the gap between germline ends came to 7 bases. Germline CDR1 and CDR2: SGHAT and FQNNGV. The CDR3 has 14 residues. The CDR3 is CASSFNPSTDTQYF. The CDR3, as DNA: TGTGCCAGCAGCTTCAACCCTAGCACAGATACGCAGTATTTT.

The chain uses TRBV10-3 and TRBJ1-1, with D possibly TRBD1 on 6 matching bases. Germline CDR1 is ENHRY and CDR2 is SYGVKD. CDR3 length equals 15 residues. V was cut by 0 bases and J by 1 base, with 9 bases left in between. This chain's CDR3 is CAISESQGQNTEAFF. DNA of the CDR3: TGTGCCATCAGTGAGTCACAGGGCCAGAACACTGAAGCTTTCTTT.

This clone showed up just a few times. V is TRBV12-3 or TRBV12-4 and J is TRBJ2-3; D may be TRBD1 or TRBD2 (6 bases each). V was clipped by 6 bases and J by 6 bases, with 19 bases between them. This CDR3 region has 15 residues. The CDR3 bases are TGTGCCAGCAGCCTAGGGGGTCCCCGGGGGGATACGCAGTATTTT. Translation gives CASSLGGPRGDTQYF.

This clone was picked up many times. This CDR3 is CASSTKSGYRVGYTF. The CDR3 nucleotides read TGTGCCAGTAGTACGAAATCGGGATACAGGGTCGGCTACACCTTC. The rearrangement uses TRBV19 and TRBJ1-2, with a tentative D call TRBD1 (6 bases). In germline, CDR1 is LNHDA, CDR2 SQIVND (reference sequence). The CDR3 runs to 15 residues. V lost 4 bases and J 8 bases, leaving 20 bases between the germline ends.

The chain carries TRBV19 and TRBJ2-2, with TRBD1 as a possible D gene (5 bases). Germline V gene sequence: CDR1 LNHDA, CDR2 SQIVND (reference sequence). Trimming took 10 bases from V and 6 from J, leaving 9 bases between them. There are 11 residues in the CDR3. The CDR3 DNA follows: TGTGCCACCAGGGAATCCGGGGAGCTGTTTTTT. The encoded protein is CATRESGELFF.

The rearrangement uses TRBV7-2 and TRBJ1-6, with 9 nucleotides matching TRBD1. V lost 3 bases and J lost 8; bases outside the gene matches: 2. This CDR3 spans 14 amino acids. CDR1 and CDR2 (germline): SGHTA, FQGNSA. CDR3 nucleotides: TGTGCCAGCAGCTTCCGGGACAGGGATTCACCCCTCCACTTT. Translation gives CASSFRDRDSPLHF. Using reference TRBV7-2 and TRBJ1-6 for the parts outside the CDR3, the full variable domain is GAGVSQSPSNKVTEKGKDVELRCDPISGHTALYWYRQSLGQGLEFLIYFQGNSAPDKSGLPSDRFSAERTGGSVSTLTIQRTQQEDSAVYLCASSFRDRDSPLHFGNGTRLTVT.

This clone was found many times. V usage is TRBV7-6 and J usage is TRBJ2-7; a possible D gene is TRBD2 (6 bases). CDR1 SGHVS and CDR2 FNYEAQ come from the germline V gene. The ends were cut back, 5 bases at V and 2 bases at J, with 13 bases in the middle. This CDR3 has 14 amino acids. CDR3 in DNA: TGTGCCAGCAGCACCGCGACTAGTCCCTACGAGCAGTACTTC. This codes for CASSTATSPYEQYF. Based on the CDR3 plus reference TRBV7-6 and TRBJ2-7, the full variable domain is GAGVSQSPRYKVTKRGQDVALRCDPISGHVSLYWYRQALGQGPEFLTYFNYEAQQDKSGLPNDRFSAERPEGSISTLTIQRTEQRDSAMYRCASSTATSPYEQYFGPGTRLTVT.

The chain is built from TRBV7-6 and TRBJ2-7; D is uncertain. This CDR3 is 16 amino acids long. V was trimmed by 6 bases and J by 3 bases, leaving 21 bases between them. The germline V gene has CDR1 SGHVS and CDR2 FNYEAQ. CDR3 in DNA: TGTGCCAGCAGTTCCTGGGAAGGCCCCTTTGGCTACGAGCAGTACTTC. The encoded protein is CASSSWEGPFGYEQYF.

The chain employs TRBV5-1 and TRBJ2-3; 12 bases agree with TRBD2. This CDR3 comprises 16 residues. Germline V lookup: CDR1 SGHRS, CDR2 YFSETQ. Trimming at V came to 3 bases and at J to 0 bases, leaving 2 bases not matched to a gene. The CDR3 DNA reads TGCGCCAGCAGCTCTCTAGCGGGAGGGAGCACAGATACGCAGTATTTT. Translation gives CASSSLAGGSTDTQYF.

The V and J genes are TRBV11-2 and TRBJ1-3; D call uncertain. Germline values: CDR1 SGHAT, CDR2 FQNNGV. Trimming took 0 bases from V and 8 from J, leaving 14 bases between them. The CDR3 is 15 amino acids. The CDR3 sequence is CASSLEYNTMDTIYF. The CDR3 bases are TGTGCCAGCAGCTTAGAGTACAACACGATGGACACCATATATTTT.

Relative to its sample, this clone is medium-sized (0.01 to 0.1%). V gene TRBV20-1 combines with J gene TRBJ1-1, with D uncertain. Germline-derived CDR1 and CDR2 are DFQATT and SNEGSKA (reference sequence). CDR3 length: 13 amino acids. V was cut by 0 bases and J by 3 bases, with 8 bases left in between. In DNA form, the CDR3 reads TGCAGTGCTAGAGATCCCGGAGACACTGAAGCTTTCTTT. It specifies CSARDPGDTEAFF.

The CDR3: CASSPRDRDNSPLHF. In DNA form, the CDR3 reads TGTGCCAGCAGCCCACGGGACAGGGATAATTCACCCCTCCACTTT. The chain has TRBV7-2 and TRBJ1-6; 9 nucleotides line up with TRBD1. Germline V gene data show CDR1 as SGHTA and CDR2 as FQGNSA. J lost 5 bases, V lost 5 bases, and 4 bases had no gene match. The CDR3 totals 15 residues.

Relative to its sample, this clone is medium-sized. One end of the junction is discordant with germline, which a read error may explain. The chain joins TRBV12-3 or TRBV12-4 to TRBJ2-5; TRBD2 matches at 7 bases. The CDR3 length is 13 residues. CDR3 bases: TGTGCCAGCAGTTTCCCGGGAGGACTAGGATTAGGCTTC. Its translation: CASSFPGGLGLGF.